These 18 T cell receptor beta chains came from one sample sequenced in a study of blood T cell repertoires in COVID-19. TCRdb keeps only in-frame clones here, not all; method: immunoSEQ multiplex PCR. The sample shows about 230,000 clones, less than 90% of them seen only once. Sample: PBMCs or T cells enriched from blood (not recorded which). All receptors come from a woman between 45 and 60 years old in a cohort exposed to, infected with or recovered from COVID-19 (not recorded which).

V and J are TRBV5-5 and TRBJ1-1; 7 nucleotides agree with TRBD1. Germline loops: CDR1 SGHKS, CDR2 YYEKEE (reference sequence). This CDR3 has 15 residues. V dropped 3 bases and J dropped 5; count of bases not matched to a gene: 10. The CDR3 here is CASSSNRGLRTEAFF. CDR3 sequence (DNA): TGTGCCAGCAGCTCCAACAGGGGTTTAAGGACTGAAGCTTTCTTT.

This rearrangement joins TRBV9 to TRBJ2-1, with 7 bases lining up with TRBD1. This CDR3 contains 17 residues. Looked up from germline, CDR1 is SGDLS and CDR2 is YYNGEE. V lost 0 bases, J lost 4 bases, and 10 bases stayed unmatched. The CDR3 reads CASSVGQGQLGYNEQFF. The CDR3 nucleotides are TGTGCCAGCAGCGTAGGACAGGGCCAGCTGGGTTACAATGAGCAGTTCTTC.

The V call is TRBV14, the J call TRBJ1-1; D unresolved. The CDR3 has 20 residues. Germline V gene data show CDR1 as SGHDN and CDR2 as FVKESK. Trimming cost V 0 bases and J 0 bases, with 23 bases left between them. Here the CDR3 DNA reads TGTGCCAGCAGCCAAGATGCAATCAAGGCAGGACTCCTAATGAACACTGAAGCTTTCTTT. This encodes CASSQDAIKAGLLMNTEAFF.

This sequence joins TRBV10-3 and TRBJ1-1; possibly TRBD1 for D (5 bases). Trimming removed 10 bases at V and 0 bases at J, with 12 bases between. Germline V gene lookup returns CDR1 ENHRY and CDR2 SYGVKD. The length of the CDR3 is 13 residues. The CDR3 spells CATTGRLNTEAFF. The CDR3 bases are TGTGCCACTACAGGCCGGCTGAACACTGAAGCTTTCTTT.

J is TRBJ2-6 and V is TRBV27; 8 bases match TRBD1. Unmatched junction bases numbered 6, after V lost 5 bases and J lost 6 bases. Germline V CDR1 and CDR2: MNHEY, SMNVEV (reference sequence). The CDR3 sequence is 15 residues long. The CDR3 is CASSKGQVVANVLTF. The CDR3 DNA is TGTGCCAGCAGTAAGGGACAGGTCGTGGCCAACGTCCTGACTTTC.

This chain connects TRBV4-3 to TRBJ1-4, with unresolved D. The CDR3 contains 17 residues. The V gene's germline CDR1 is LGHNA and CDR2 YSLEER. V was trimmed by 0 bases and J by 8 bases, leaving 19 bases between them. CDR3 in amino acids: CASSQDTGFWRAEKLFF. The CDR3 region has the DNA TGCGCCAGCAGCCAAGATACCGGCTTTTGGAGGGCAGAAAAACTGTTTTTT.

This chain connects TRBV3-1 (or the pseudogene TRBV3-2) to TRBJ1-2, with D perhaps TRBD1 (5 bases). With 0 bases removed from V and 7 bases from J, the gap between germline ends came to 12 bases. From germline, CDR1 is LGHDT and CDR2 YNNKEL (reference sequence). The CDR3 consists of 14 residues. CDR3 in DNA: TGTGCCAGCAGCCAAGACCTTGGGGGGGTTGGCTACACCTTC. It specifies CASSQDLGGVGYTF.

This chain connects TRBV7-2 to TRBJ1-2, with TRBD1 matching over 10 bases. The CDR3 runs 14 residues. Trimming took 5 bases from V and 7 from J; bases not matched to a gene: 7. The V gene's germline CDR1 is SGHTA and CDR2 FQGNSA. CDR3 amino acids: CASSVPTGGGGYTF. The CDR3 DNA reads TGTGCCAGCAGCGTACCGACAGGGGGCGGTGGCTACACCTTC.

The rearrangement links TRBV11-2 to TRBJ2-4; no clear D. CDR1 and CDR2 (germline): SGHAT, FQNNGV. V lost 0 bases and J lost 0, with 9 bases in between. The CDR3 sequence is 16 residues long. CDR3 amino acids: CASSLELTPAKNIQYF. In DNA form, the CDR3 reads TGTGCCAGCAGCTTAGAGTTAACACCAGCCAAAAACATTCAGTACTTC.

This clone has only a few counts. V and J are TRBV4-3 and TRBJ2-1; no reliable D call. From germline, CDR1 is LGHNA and CDR2 YSLEER. Trimming removed 3 bases from V and 8 bases from J, with 20 bases in between. The CDR3 runs 16 residues. The CDR3 spells CASSQRLGNLGHEQFF. The CDR3 nucleotides are TGCGCCAGCAGCCAGCGACTCGGTAATTTGGGTCATGAGCAGTTCTTC.

V usage is TRBV5-1 and J usage is TRBJ1-6; D possibly corresponds to TRBD1 (6 bases). Trimming removed 0 bases from V and 7 bases from J, with 14 bases in between. The CDR3 has 16 amino acids. Germline CDR1 is SGHRS and CDR2 is YFSETQ. This CDR3 is CASSLAPQGSNSPLHF. CDR3 DNA sequence: TGCGCCAGCAGCTTGGCCCCACAGGGATCGAATTCACCCCTCCACTTT.

Only a few counts were recorded for this clone. Written as DNA, the CDR3 is TGTGCCAGCAGCTTAAAGGGTCCTCAGGGGTTGTCTGGAAACACCATATATTTT. Translation gives CASSLKGPQGLSGNTIYF. The chain is built from TRBV7-3 and TRBJ1-3; weak D call: TRBD1 (6 bases). Trimming pared 1 base from V and 1 base from J, leaving 17 bases between. CDR3 length: 18 residues. Germline V gene data show CDR1 as SGHTA and CDR2 as FQGTGA. The entire variable domain, with the rest obtained from reference TRBV7-3 and TRBJ1-3, is as follows: GAGVSQTPSNKVTEKGKYVELRCDPISGHTALYWYRQSLGQGPEFLIYFQGTGAADDSGLPNDRFFAVRPEGSVSTLKIQRTERGDSAVYLCASSLKGPQGLSGNTIYFGEGSWLTVV.

The chain couples TRBV19 to TRBJ2-2, with TRBD1 matching over 7 bases. Losses at the gene ends were 11 bases for V and 3 bases for J; bases not matched to a gene: 6. CDR1 and CDR2 (germline): LNHDA, SQIVND (reference sequence). This CDR3 spans 13 amino acids. The CDR3 nucleotides are TGTGCCGGACGGGACAGCTACACCGGGGAGCTGTTTTTT. It codes for CAGRDSYTGELFF.

This clone was recorded only once. This rearrangement joins TRBV20-1 to TRBJ2-2; D is unresolved. CDR1 DFQATT and CDR2 SNEGSKA come from the germline V gene (reference sequence). This CDR3 has 14 amino acids. Trimming shortened V by 3 bases and J by 5 bases, and 13 bases separated the two germline ends. The CDR3 bases are TGCAGTGCTAGTTATATATCGAGTACCGGGGAGCTGTTTTTT. Amino acid sequence: CSASYISSTGELFF.

The chain has TRBV10-1 and TRBJ2-1, with TRBD2 matching over 12 bases. The CDR3 has 16 amino acids. Germline CDR1 WNHNN, CDR2 SYGVQD (reference sequence). V trimming: 5 bases; J trimming: 8 bases; junction bases outside the gene matches: 10. In nucleotides, the CDR3 is TGCGCCAGCAGTCGGACTAGCGGGGATCTTAGCTATGAGCAGTTCTTC. Amino acids: CASSRTSGDLSYEQFF.

V gene TRBV3-1 (or the pseudogene TRBV3-2) combines with J gene TRBJ2-5; 8 bases align to TRBD1. CDR1 LGHDT and CDR2 YNNKEL come from the germline V gene (reference sequence). Trimming at V came to 4 bases and at J to 4 bases, leaving 14 bases not matched to a gene. The CDR3 is 17 residues long. In nucleotides, the CDR3 is TGTGCCAGCAGCCGAACGGGACAGGCCTTTAGGGGAGAGACCCAGTACTTC. Protein: CASSRTGQAFRGETQYF.

The chain employs TRBV4-2 and TRBJ1-3; weak D call: TRBD1 (6 bases). Germline V gene lookup returns CDR1 LGHNA and CDR2 YNFKEQ. V was clipped by 0 bases and J by 1 base, with 10 bases between them. This CDR3 has 16 residues. CDR3 protein: CASSQERRGSGNTIYF. As DNA, the CDR3 is TGTGCCAGCAGCCAAGAGAGAAGGGGGTCTGGAAACACCATATATTTT.

This chain links TRBV10-3 with TRBJ2-7; 8 bases agree with TRBD1. CDR1 is ENHRY and CDR2 is SYGVKD in the germline V gene. The CDR3 runs to 16 residues. V trimming: 6 bases; J trimming: 0 bases; junction bases outside the gene matches: 10. In DNA, the CDR3 is TGTGCCATCAGGGCCGGGACAGGCAAAAACTCCTACGAGCAGTACTTC. Amino acids: CAIRAGTGKNSYEQYF.